This T cell receptor (beta chain) was identified in a study of blood T cell repertoires in COVID-19. The CDR3 is 21 amino acids. Method: immunoSEQ multiplex PCR; TCRdb's copy keeps in-frame clones and lacks some. In the table there are 90,000 to 130,000 clones, about 83% of which are singletons. Material for sequencing was peripheral blood. This TCR was sampled from a woman in her 70s with acute or convalescent COVID-19. V usage is TRBV21-1 and J usage is TRBJ1-5; TRBD1 was called by the table and not checked on the DNA. TRBV21-1 is described as a pseudogene. CDR3 bases: TGTGCCAGCAGCCCCCCACATGTGGGACAATCTAGGGGGCGCAGAAATCAGCCCCAGCATTTT. Amino acid sequence: CASSPPHVGQSRGRRNQPQHF.